These 4 T cell receptor beta chains were sequenced from one sample in a study of blood T cell repertoires in COVID-19. The repertoire was sequenced with immunoSEQ multiplex PCR; TCRdb's copy has only in-frame clones and lacks some. The sample contains roughly 100,000 clones, almost 80% of which appear only once. The sample consisted of peripheral blood. The receptors stem from a man in his sixties with active or convalescent COVID-19.

The DNA for the CDR3 is TGTGCCAGCAGCTTGTTGGGGACTACACCCGGGGAGCTGTTTTTT. It encodes CASSLLGTTPGELFF. This rearrangement joins TRBV5-5 to TRBJ2-2; 7 bases line up with TRBD2. The CDR3 is 15 residues long. Germline loops: CDR1 SGHKS, CDR2 YYEKEE (reference sequence). Trimming took 1 base from V and 6 from J; bases not matched to a gene: 6.

The V and J genes are TRBV4-1 and TRBJ2-3; 10 bases align to TRBD1. Per germline, CDR1 MGHRA and CDR2 YSYEKL. The CDR3 extends over 19 amino acids. With 3 bases clipped from V and 8 bases from J, the junction kept 20 bases outside the gene matches. The CDR3 coding sequence is TGCGCCAGCAGCCATACGGCCGGGACAGGGGCTCCCCCCCAGGTTACGCAGTATTTT. It yields the protein CASSHTAGTGAPPQVTQYF.

This CDR3 reads CASILLNSGNTIYF. In nucleotides, the CDR3 is TGTGCCAGCATTCTACTGAACTCTGGAAACACCATATATTTT. The chain links TRBV6-5 to TRBJ1-3; the D is unclear. Germline V gene sequence: CDR1 MNHEY, CDR2 SVGAGI. The CDR3 is 14 residues long. V was cut by 7 bases and J by 0 bases, with 10 bases left in between.

The rearrangement joins TRBV19 to TRBJ2-1; 13 bases line up with TRBD2. The CDR3 is 16 residues long. Trimming removed 11 bases from V and 15 bases from J; junction bases left unmatched: 22. CDR1 is LNHDA and CDR2 is SQIVND in the germline V gene (reference sequence). CDR3 DNA: TGTGCCGTCTCACCGGTCGGACTAGCGGGAGAGGGTCATATGTTCTTC. The encoded protein is CAVSPVGLAGEGHMFF.